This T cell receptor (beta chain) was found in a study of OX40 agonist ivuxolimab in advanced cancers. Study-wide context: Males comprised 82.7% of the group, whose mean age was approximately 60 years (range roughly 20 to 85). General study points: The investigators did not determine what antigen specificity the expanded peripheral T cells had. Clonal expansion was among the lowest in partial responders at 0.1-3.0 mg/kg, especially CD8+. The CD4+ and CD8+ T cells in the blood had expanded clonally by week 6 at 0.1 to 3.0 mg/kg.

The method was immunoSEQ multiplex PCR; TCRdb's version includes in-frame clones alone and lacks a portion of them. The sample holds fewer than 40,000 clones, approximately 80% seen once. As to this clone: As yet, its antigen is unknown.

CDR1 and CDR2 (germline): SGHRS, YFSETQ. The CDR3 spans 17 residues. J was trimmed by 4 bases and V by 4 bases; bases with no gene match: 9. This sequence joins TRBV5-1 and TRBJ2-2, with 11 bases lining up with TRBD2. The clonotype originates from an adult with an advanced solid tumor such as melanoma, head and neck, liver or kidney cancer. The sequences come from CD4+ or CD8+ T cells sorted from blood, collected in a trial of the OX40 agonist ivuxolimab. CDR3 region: CASSTTSGNIGTGELFF. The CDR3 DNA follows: TGCGCCAGCAGCACGACTAGCGGGAATATTGGCACCGGGGAGCTGTTTTTT.